These 27 T cell receptor beta chains came from one sample sequenced in a study of technical replicates of blood from a few donors. The repertoire was sequenced with immunoSEQ multiplex PCR; TCRdb's copy has only in-frame clones and lacks some. The sample contains roughly 79,000 clones, about 92% of which appear only once. The sequenced sample consisted of T cells isolated from PBMCs. The receptors derive from a human donor in good health.

V usage is TRBV27 and J usage is TRBJ1-1; no clear D gene. Trimming cost V 2 bases and J 5 bases, with 9 bases left between them. Germline CDR1 reads MNHEY; CDR2 reads SMNVEV (reference sequence). The CDR3 has 13 residues. The DNA for the CDR3 is TGTGCCAGCAGTTTAACAGCCAGAACTGAAGCTTTCTTT. As protein: CASSLTARTEAFF.

The chain employs TRBV19 and TRBJ1-5; 7 nucleotides match TRBD1. Germline CDR1 is LNHDA and CDR2 is SQIVND (reference sequence). The V segment lost 7 bases and the J segment 5 bases; nucleotides outside the gene matches: 14. This CDR3 has 16 residues. In DNA, the CDR3 is TGTGCCAGTACCGAGCTGGACAGGCCCGAGTATCAGCCCCAGCATTTT. Amino acid sequence: CASTELDRPEYQPQHF.

This clone was recorded once. The rearrangement links TRBV29-1 to TRBJ2-3; 10 positions match TRBD2. There are 13 residues in the CDR3. CDR1 is SQVTM, CDR2 ANQGSEA, per germline. The V and J ends lost 4 bases and 5 bases, in that order; junction bases with no gene match: 3. DNA of the CDR3: TGCAGCGTTGTTCTAGCGGGAGAAGATACGCAGTATTTT. It is translated as CSVVLAGEDTQYF.

The J gene is TRBJ2-2, the V gene TRBV5-1; a possible D gene is TRBD1 (6 bases). The CDR3 is made up of 14 amino acids. Germline V lookup: CDR1 SGHRS, CDR2 YFSETQ. Between the trimmed V and J ends, which lost 4 bases and 5 bases, there was a span of 12 bases. The DNA for the CDR3 is TGCGCCAGCAGCGGATCACAGGGAACCGGGGAGCTGTTTTTT. Its protein product is CASSGSQGTGELFF. Full variable domain (rest looked up from reference TRBV5-1 and TRBJ2-2): KAGVTQTPRYLIKTRGQQVTLSCSPISGHRSVSWYQQTPGQGLQFLFEYFSETQRNKGNFPGRFSGRQFSNSRSEMNVSTLELGDSALYLCASSGSQGTGELFFGEGSRLTVL.

The J gene is TRBJ2-7, the V gene TRBV20-1; the D is unclear. V lost 3 bases, J lost 4 bases, and 7 bases lay in between. The CDR3 sequence is 11 residues long. CDR1 DFQATT and CDR2 SNEGSKA come from the germline V gene (reference sequence). CDR3 sequence: CSASPLYEQYF. For the CDR3, the DNA is TGCAGTGCTAGTCCTCTATACGAGCAGTACTTC.

This rearrangement joins TRBV29-1 to TRBJ1-3, with TRBD1 identical over 8 bases. Germline V CDR1 and CDR2: SQVTM, ANQGSEA. Unmatched junction bases numbered 8, after V lost 8 bases and J lost 2 bases. The CDR3 is 14 amino acids. The CDR3 spells CSIPQGATGNTIYF. DNA for the CDR3: TGCAGCATCCCGCAGGGGGCAACTGGAAACACCATATATTTT.

V and J are TRBV2 and TRBJ2-2, with 7 positions matching TRBD2. With V trimmed by 4 bases and J by 1 base, 12 bases remained unmatched. CDR3 size: 18 residues. Germline CDR1 reads SNHLY; CDR2 reads FYNNEI. CDR3: CASSVLARAGQNTGELFF. Here the CDR3 DNA reads TGTGCCAGCAGTGTCCTGGCGCGAGCGGGGCAGAACACCGGGGAGCTGTTTTTT.

The V gene is TRBV28, the J gene TRBJ2-7; 8 bases fit TRBD2. V dropped 3 bases and J dropped 4; count of bases not matched to a gene: 8. The germline V gene has CDR1 MDHEN and CDR2 SYDVKM. This CDR3 region has 15 residues. The CDR3 reads CASSFSGTREYEQYF. DNA of the CDR3: TGTGCCAGCAGTTTTTCGGGGACTAGAGAGTACGAGCAGTACTTC.

The chain is built from TRBV5-6 and TRBJ2-7; 8 bases align to TRBD1. This CDR3 is built from 16 residues. CDR1 is SGHDT, CDR2 YYEEEE, per germline. Germline trimming cut 1 base from V and 4 bases from J; bases unmatched to any gene: 10. CDR3 in DNA: TGTGCCAGCAGCTTGCCGGACAGGGTGTCCAGTTACGAGCAGTACTTC. Encoded protein: CASSLPDRVSSYEQYF.

This sequence joins TRBV5-4 and TRBJ2-5; 11 positions agree with TRBD1. Germline V lookup: CDR1 SGHNT, CDR2 YYREEE (reference sequence). This CDR3 spans 16 amino acids. V shed 0 bases and J 5 bases; nucleotides not matched to a gene: 6. CDR3 bases: TGTGCCAGCAGCTTGGTTCGGACAGGGGGCTACGAGACCCAGTACTTC. Translation: CASSLVRTGGYETQYF.

This clone was observed once. The gene calls are TRBV11-2 and TRBJ2-3, with D possibly matching TRBD2 (6 bases). Per the germline V gene, CDR1 is SGHAT and CDR2 is FQNNGV. Trimming took 5 bases from V and 3 from J, leaving 15 bases between them. The CDR3 runs to 15 residues. CDR3 DNA: TGTGCCAGCAGCCCAACCGGACGGGGGACAGATACGCAGTATTTT. Protein product: CASSPTGRGTDTQYF.

V is TRBV6-5 and J is TRBJ1-3; 8 bases map to TRBD1. Germline lookup yields CDR1 MNHEY and CDR2 SVGAGI. V was clipped by 7 bases and J by 2 bases; unmatched bases: 4. The CDR3 is 14 residues long. In DNA, the CDR3 is TGTGCCAGCACCGGACAGGGTACTGGAAACACCATATATTTT. Its translation: CASTGQGTGNTIYF.

The CDR3 reads CASFDNSGSTDTQYF. The DNA for the CDR3 is TGCGCCAGCTTTGATAATAGCGGGAGCACAGATACGCAGTATTTT. This chain connects TRBV5-1 to TRBJ2-3; 7 nucleotides match TRBD2. The CDR3 covers 15 residues. Losses at the gene ends were 7 bases for V and 0 bases for J; bases not matched to a gene: 8. Germline CDR1 and CDR2: SGHRS and YFSETQ.

This rearrangement joins TRBV30 to TRBJ2-7; D may be TRBD1 (5 bases). The CDR3 extends over 12 amino acids. Trimming pared 2 bases from V and 4 bases from J, leaving 9 bases between. CDR1 and CDR2 from the germline V gene are GTSNPN and SVGIG (reference sequence). The CDR3 nucleotides read TGTGCCTGGAGTTTCGACAGATACGAGCAGTACTTC. Translating it yields CAWSFDRYEQYF.

The chain combines TRBV28 with TRBJ2-3, with a tentative D call TRBD2 (5 bases). This CDR3 region has 16 residues. Germline V gives CDR1 MDHEN, CDR2 SYDVKM. With 2 bases removed from V and 0 bases from J, the gap between germline ends came to 12 bases. The CDR3 spells CASSLIGRTSTDTQYF. The CDR3 DNA sequence: TGTGCCAGCAGTTTAATCGGTAGGACTAGCACAGATACGCAGTATTTT.

This chain uses TRBV7-9 with TRBJ2-1; D is perhaps TRBD2 (5 bases). The V gene lost 5 bases and the J gene lost 4 bases, with 21 bases spanning the gap. The CDR3 is 17 amino acids. Germline V CDR1 and CDR2: SEHNR, FQNEAQ (reference sequence). CDR3 in DNA: TGTGCCAGCAGCAGCGGACCCCCGGGAAACGTTTACAATGAGCAGTTCTTC. Protein: CASSSGPPGNVYNEQFF.

This clone was found once. J is TRBJ2-5 and V is TRBV19; 8 bases line up with TRBD2. J gave up 2 bases and V 3 bases, and 5 bases lay outside the gene matches. The CDR3 covers 15 residues. Germline values: CDR1 LNHDA, CDR2 SQIVND (reference sequence). CDR3 protein: CASSIPAGGQETQYF. The CDR3 nucleotides read TGTGCCAGTAGTATTCCCGCGGGAGGACAAGAGACCCAGTACTTC. Together with reference TRBV19 and TRBJ2-5, the CDR3 gives the full variable domain: DGGITQSPKYLFRKEGQNVTLSCEQNLNHDAMYWYRQDPGQGLRLIYYSQIVNDFQKGDIAEGYSVSREKKESFPLTVTSAQKNPTAFYLCASSIPAGGQETQYFGPGTRLLVL.

This chain joins TRBV5-1 and TRBJ1-2; D is uncertain. Trimming left V 5 bases short and J 3 bases short, with 5 bases between. Germline V CDR1 and CDR2: SGHRS, YFSETQ. The CDR3 length is 11 residues. The CDR3 loop reads CASRADYGYTF. The CDR3 coding sequence is TGCGCCAGCAGGGCGGACTATGGCTACACCTTC.

V usage is TRBV5-6 and J usage is TRBJ1-5; D uncertain. The CDR3 extends over 14 amino acids. The germline V gene has CDR1 SGHDT and CDR2 YYEEEE. Trimming took 0 bases from V and 7 from J, leaving 11 bases between them. This chain's CDR3 is CASSLGGYGQPQHF. CDR3 in DNA: TGTGCCAGCAGCTTGGGAGGGTACGGCCAGCCCCAGCATTTT.

V usage is TRBV15 and J usage is TRBJ2-5, with a tentative D call TRBD1 (6 bases). Trimming took 3 bases from V and 0 from J, leaving 8 bases between them. The length of the CDR3 is 14 residues. Looked up from germline, CDR1 is LNHNV and CDR2 is YYDKDF (reference sequence). The CDR3 region has the DNA TGTGCCACCAGCAGTTGGACAGACCAAGAGACCCAGTACTTC. Encoded protein: CATSSWTDQETQYF. The full variable domain, completed using reference TRBV15 and TRBJ2-5, is DAMVIQNPRYQVTQFGKPVTLSCSQTLNHNVMYWYQQKSSQAPKLLFHYYDKDFNNEADTPDNFQSRRPNTSFCFLDIRSPGLGDTAMYLCATSSWTDQETQYFGPGTRLLVL.

The rearrangement joins TRBV11-3 to TRBJ1-2, with a weak D call TRBD1 (5 bases). Germline CDR1 reads SGHNT; CDR2 reads YENEEA. V lost 1 base and J lost 7, with 10 bases in between. The length of the CDR3 is 13 residues. This chain's CDR3 is CASSLAGYGGYTF. CDR3 DNA sequence: TGTGCCAGCAGCTTAGCAGGGTATGGTGGCTACACCTTC.

This chain links TRBV4-3 with TRBJ1-1, with D perhaps TRBD1 (5 bases). The CDR3 runs to 15 residues. Germline CDR1 LGHNA, CDR2 YSLEER. V was pared by 0 bases and J by 3 bases, with 11 bases between. The CDR3 loop is CASSQDRQGYTEAFF. The CDR3 DNA follows: TGCGCCAGCAGCCAAGATAGGCAGGGTTACACTGAAGCTTTCTTT.

The chain carries TRBV14 and TRBJ2-7; TRBD1 is a possible D gene (6 bases). Deletions cut 2 bases from V and 0 bases from J, with 8 bases between. The CDR3 is made up of 14 amino acids. From germline, CDR1 is SGHDN and CDR2 FVKESK. This CDR3 is CASSQTGISYEQYF. The CDR3 DNA is TGTGCCAGCAGCCAAACAGGGATCTCCTACGAGCAGTACTTC.

The chain joins TRBV2 to TRBJ1-1; 9 nucleotides line up with TRBD1. V shed 11 bases and J 4 bases; nucleotides not matched to a gene: 8. The CDR3 is made up of 13 amino acids. Germline V gene sequence: CDR1 SNHLY, CDR2 FYNNEI. Here the CDR3 DNA reads TGTGCCGGGGGTCGGGACAGGGCCACTGAAGCTTTCTTT. Residues: CAGGRDRATEAFF.

This clone came up a few times. The chain combines TRBV2 with TRBJ1-3; 8 bases fit TRBD1. This CDR3 region has 18 residues. Germline V gene sequence: CDR1 SNHLY, CDR2 FYNNEI. J gave up 3 bases and V 3 bases, and 13 bases lay outside the gene matches. The CDR3, as DNA: TGTGCCAGCAGTGACCTGACAGGGGAGTCTGGTGTTGGAAACACCATATATTTT. As protein: CASSDLTGESGVGNTIYF.

The rearrangement links TRBV15 to TRBJ1-3, with D possibly TRBD1 on 6 matching bases. V gave up 6 bases and J gave up 1 base, with 13 bases separating them. Germline CDR1 reads LNHNV; CDR2 reads YYDKDF (reference sequence). The CDR3 extends over 15 amino acids. The CDR3 protein is CATRAERGSGNTIYF. CDR3 bases: TGTGCCACCAGGGCAGAGAGGGGGTCTGGAAACACCATATATTTT.

The chain combines TRBV7-2 with TRBJ1-4, with 8 bases matching TRBD1. The CDR3 sequence is 18 residues long. V lost 3 bases and J lost 0; bases outside the gene matches: 9. From germline, CDR1 is SGHTA and CDR2 FQGNSA. CDR3 region: CASSFPRQQGATNEKLFF. The CDR3 DNA sequence: TGTGCCAGCAGCTTCCCTCGACAACAGGGGGCAACTAATGAAAAACTGTTTTTT.